These 19 T cell receptor beta chains share one sample of origin, sequenced in a study of T cell repertoires in cytomegalovirus infection. One entry per CDR3 protein results from TCRdb running MiXCR on the reads. The sample has about 130,000 distinct CDR3 sequences, 8% to 9% seen once; the top ten hold 10%. The sequencing input was PBMCs. Source of these receptors: a human donor in good health (CMV status not recorded). Some clones in this sample may be carry-over from other donors' samples.

This clonotype was detected ten times or more. The gene calls are TRBV2 and TRBJ1-1; no clear D gene. The germline V gene has CDR1 SNHLY and CDR2 FYNNEI. CDR3 length equals 15 residues. V was shortened by 6 bases and J by 6 bases, with 20 bases between the two germline ends. CDR3 sequence: CASRYNPDAVSEAFF. The CDR3 coding sequence is TGTGCCAGCAGATACAACCCCGATGCGGTCTCTGAAGCTTTCTTT.

Details on this clonotype: This sequence may be a read error, since a much larger clone differs from it by one base. The chain uses TRBV19 and TRBJ1-5; tentatively, D is TRBD1 (5 bases). The CDR3 totals 14 residues. Looked up from germline, CDR1 is LNHDA and CDR2 is SQIVND (reference sequence). CDR3 amino acids: CPSRPRQNNQPQHF. CDR3 DNA sequence: TGTCCCAGTAGACCCCGACAGAACAATCAGCCCCAGCATTTT.

In this sample, this clonotype turned up many times. The genes are TRBV7-8 and TRBJ1-1, with TRBD1 matching over 9 bases. This CDR3 has 16 amino acids. V lost 0 bases, J lost 5 bases, and 7 bases stayed unmatched. Germline assignment: CDR1 SGHVS and CDR2 FQNEAQ. In DNA form, the CDR3 reads TGTGCCAGCAGCTTAGCCCCACAGGGGGCACGAACTGAAGCTTTCTTT. Protein sequence: CASSLAPQGARTEAFF.

This clonotype was seen a handful of times. The rearrangement joins TRBV7-9 to TRBJ1-2, with 7 bases that match TRBD1. V shed 5 bases and J 14 bases; nucleotides not matched to a gene: 17. The CDR3 covers 14 residues. Germline V gene lookup returns CDR1 SEHNR and CDR2 FQNEAQ (reference sequence). CDR3 DNA sequence: TGTGCCAGCAGCCCTCGACAGGGCGGTCTAGTGTGGACCTTC. Protein sequence: CASSPRQGGLVWTF.

This clonotype was found many times. The chain combines TRBV11-2 with TRBJ2-1; 8 nucleotides align to TRBD1. V dropped 3 bases and J dropped 9; count of bases not matched to a gene: 16. In germline, CDR1 is SGHAT, CDR2 FQNNGV. The length of the CDR3 is 17 residues. CDR3 loop: CASSFRRRQGKGGEQFF. The DNA of the CDR3 is TGTGCCAGCAGCTTCCGCCGCCGACAGGGGAAGGGTGGTGAGCAGTTCTTC.

This clonotype was recorded at least ten times. The genes are TRBV7-2 and TRBJ1-5; D unclear. Trimming removed 3 bases from V and 3 bases from J, with 12 bases in between. CDR3 length: 15 residues. Germline V gene data show CDR1 as SGHTA and CDR2 as FQGNSA. In DNA, the CDR3 is TGTGCCAGCAGCTTCAAGTCTGGGATCAATCAGCCCCAGCATTTT. It is translated as CASSFKSGINQPQHF.

This clonotype was counted at least ten times. The chain carries TRBV5-1 and TRBJ2-5; the D is unclear. V was trimmed by 0 bases and J by 4 bases, leaving 13 bases between them. CDR1 is SGHRS, CDR2 YFSETQ, per germline. The CDR3 is 15 amino acids. The CDR3 reads CASSLVAGSGETQYF. The CDR3 DNA follows: TGCGCCAGCAGCTTGGTGGCAGGCTCGGGAGAGACCCAGTACTTC.

This clonotype came up many times. The rearrangement links TRBV28 to TRBJ1-1; possibly TRBD1 for D (5 bases). There are 13 residues in the CDR3. V gave up 5 bases and J gave up 8 bases, with 15 bases separating them. Germline V gene data show CDR1 as MDHEN and CDR2 as SYDVKM. The CDR3 DNA sequence: TGTGCCAGCAGTGGACGACAGACCGACGAAGCTTTCTTT. Amino acids: CASSGRQTDEAFF.

A word on this clonotype: It may be a read error: a sequence one base away is much more abundant. This chain joins TRBV7-6 and TRBJ2-7; tentatively, D is TRBD1 or TRBD2 (5 bases each). The CDR3 length is 16 residues. CDR1 is SGHVS and CDR2 is FNYEAQ in the germline V gene. The CDR3 loop reads CASSQLGTSSSHEQYF. The CDR3 bases are TGTGCCAGCAGCCAACTCGGGACGTCCAGCTCCCACGAGCAGTACTTC.

This clonotype showed up many times. This chain links TRBV12-3 or TRBV12-4 with TRBJ2-2; D gene uncertain. There are 15 residues in the CDR3. Trimming removed 11 bases at V and 1 base at J, with 17 bases between. CDR3 region: CAGVSGLENTGELFF. In DNA, the CDR3 is TGTGCCGGGGTCTCCGGGCTTGAGAACACCGGGGAGCTGTTTTTT.

This clonotype was recorded a few times. The chain links TRBV2 to TRBJ1-5; D gene unclear. V gave up 6 bases and J gave up 0 bases, with 6 bases separating them. The germline V gene encodes CDR1 SNHLY and CDR2 FYNNEI. The CDR3 is 13 amino acids. For the CDR3, the DNA is TGTGCCAGCAGCGCCATTAGCAATCAGCCCCAGCATTTT. Translating it yields CASSAISNQPQHF.

The rearrangement joins TRBV10-3 to TRBJ1-5; no clear D. The CDR3 loop spans 15 amino acids. With 10 bases removed from V and 2 bases from J, the gap between germline ends came to 18 bases. Germline CDR1 is ENHRY and CDR2 is SYGVKD. The chain's CDR3 is CAKVFPLYGNQPQHF. The CDR3 region has the DNA TGTGCCAAGGTCTTTCCCCTATATGGCAATCAGCCCCAGCATTTT.

This clonotype came up many times. J is TRBJ1-2 and V is TRBV7-8, with D unresolved. Germline V gene lookup returns CDR1 SGHVS and CDR2 FQNEAQ. The CDR3 sequence is 17 residues long. Trimming pared 7 bases from V and 0 bases from J, leaving 21 bases between. CDR3 sequence reads: CASTSRVVLGANYGYTF. The DNA for the CDR3 is TGTGCCAGCACCTCAAGGGTTGTCTTAGGAGCTAACTATGGCTACACCTTC.

This clonotype was found many times. This chain links TRBV28 with TRBJ2-7; possible D gene TRBD1, 6 bases. The CDR3 extends over 12 amino acids. CDR1 and CDR2 from the germline V gene are MDHEN and SYDVKM. Trimming stripped 8 bases from V and 3 bases from J, with 11 bases between. The CDR3 DNA sequence: TGTGCCAGCCGCGGACAGCTCTACGAGCAGTACTTC. Translating gives CASRGQLYEQYF. Looking up the rest from reference TRBV28 and TRBJ2-7 gives the full variable domain: DVKVTQSSRYLVKRTGEKVFLECVQDMDHENMFWYRQDPGLGLRLIYFSYDVKMKEKGDIPEGYSVSREKKERFSLILESASTNQTSMYLCASRGQLYEQYFGPGTRLTVT.

This clonotype was seen ten or more times. The gene calls are TRBV30 and TRBJ2-1, with a weak D call TRBD2 (5 bases). The CDR3 is 14 residues long. Germline values: CDR1 GTSNPN, CDR2 SVGIG (reference sequence). V was cut by 4 bases and J by 6 bases, with 16 bases left in between. CDR3 region: CAWKLSGTSNEQFF. Written as DNA, the CDR3 is TGTGCCTGGAAACTCTCAGGAACTAGCAATGAGCAGTTCTTC.

This clonotype was seen ten or more times. Here the CDR3 reads CASSPEGGGPPGTQYF. CDR3 DNA sequence: TGTGCCAGCAGCCCTGAGGGCGGGGGCCCCCCGGGGACCCAGTACTTC. The J gene is TRBJ2-5, the V gene TRBV7-8; D perhaps matches TRBD2 (7 bases). Looked up from germline, CDR1 is SGHVS and CDR2 is FQNEAQ. Trimming removed 5 bases at V and 7 bases at J, with 23 bases between. The CDR3 has 16 residues.

This clonotype showed up many times. V and J are TRBV10-3 and TRBJ1-4; 9 bases are shared with TRBD1. Germline V gives CDR1 ENHRY, CDR2 SYGVKD. The CDR3 extends over 15 amino acids. The V and J ends lost 5 bases and 5 bases, in that order; junction bases with no gene match: 6. CDR3 loop: CAISNTGTGNEKLFF. Written as DNA, the CDR3 is TGTGCCATCAGTAACACCGGGACAGGGAATGAAAAACTGTTTTTT.

This clonotype occurred many times. This chain joins TRBV7-3 and TRBJ2-3; no clear D gene. Trimming took off 5 bases at V and 0 bases at J, with 6 bases between the two ends. The CDR3 is 13 amino acids. CDR1 is SGHTA, CDR2 FQGTGA, per germline. This chain's CDR3 is CASSTDSTDTQYF. In nucleotides, the CDR3 is TGTGCCAGCAGCACGGACAGCACAGATACGCAGTATTTT.

This clonotype was detected many times. The chain couples TRBV7-9 to TRBJ2-3; no definite D call. This CDR3 contains 12 residues. The V end lost 8 bases, the J end lost 7 bases, and 13 bases lay between the germline ends. CDR1 is SEHNR, CDR2 FQNEAQ, per germline (reference sequence). The CDR3 DNA follows: TGTGCCAGCGCCCCGGAGACTTATACGCAGTATTTT. It yields the protein CASAPETYTQYF.